The clone carrying this T cell receptor (beta chain) was found many times. Its target is unknown. Germline V gene data show CDR1 as SGHRS and CDR2 as YFSETQ. This CDR3 comprises 16 residues. V was cut by 4 bases and J by 2 bases, with 19 bases left in between. This entry belongs to a study of T cells in Graves' hyperthyroidism and ophthalmopathy. Study-wide results and caveats: Blood shared most expanded thyroid clonotypes above 0.001.

Each diagnosis was grounded in clinical symptoms, serum thyroxine and TRAb, thyroid ultrasound, and orbital computed tomography. Researchers amplified the TCR beta CDR3 regions from RNA transcripts. A first-round RT-PCR of the TCR CDR3 used the HTBI primer set. A single record per CDR3 protein comes from TCRdb applying MiXCR to the multiplex PCR reads. The sample records roughly 600,000 distinct CDR3 sequences, around 15% being singletons. The source of this sequence is a woman aged 45-65 years with Graves' ophthalmopathy. The V call is TRBV5-1, the J call TRBJ2-7; weak D call: TRBD2 (5 bases). The sample comprised blood. CDR3 amino acids: CASSPTGAGNTYEQYF. The CDR3 coding sequence is TGCGCCAGCAGCCCTACCGGTGCGGGTAATACCTACGAGCAGTACTTC.